These T cell receptor beta chains were read from a single sample in a study of blood T cells in healthy people across ages. TCRdb re-analysed the 5' RACE reads in MiXCR, keeping a single row per CDR3 protein. The repertoire has hundreds of thousands of distinct CDR3 sequences, 50% to 65% of them found once; the top ten carry 40% to 50%. Material: blood. The receptors come from a man older than 75 in good health. Each CDR3 is given with its conserved first and last residue. Each record gives: clone size, D gene, J gene, V gene, CDR3 length, CDR3 protein, CDR3 DNA. A D gene is named only where the DNA matches it firmly. Not all rows give a size; the values are once, few, many and, for expanded clones, a class.

once TRBD2 TRBJ2-3 TRBV5-6 15 CASSFRTSGKDTQYF TGTGCCAGCAGCTTCAGAACTAGCGGGAAAGATACGCAGTATTTT
once NA TRBJ1-1 TRBV27 14 CASSLVGGPTEAFF TGTGCCAGCAGTTTGGTGGGGGGCCCCACTGAAGCTTTCTTT
NA TRBD2 TRBJ2-1 TRBV20-1 15 CSARSTSGNYNEQFF TGCAGTGCTAGAAGTACTAGCGGGAACTACAATGAGCAGTTCTTC
NA NA TRBJ2-7 TRBV7-9 13 CAARQGGPYEQYF TGTGCCGCCAGACAGGGAGGTCCCTACGAGCAGTACTTC
NA NA TRBJ2-7 TRBV6-5 14 CASSVGDGSYEQYF TGTGCCAGCAGCGTGGGGGACGGCTCCTACGAGCAGTACTTC
NA TRBD2 TRBJ2-7 TRBV7-9 16 CASSLAHAGGTYEQYF TGTGCCAGCAGCTTAGCCCATGCGGGAGGTACCTACGAGCAGTACTTC
NA NA TRBJ1-2 TRBV6-6 13 CASSPVAPYGYTF TGTGCCAGCAGTCCGGTGGCGCCTTATGGCTACACCTTC
NA TRBD2 TRBJ2-7 TRBV5-1 15 CASSALAGEYNEQYF TGCGCCAGCAGCGCACTAGCGGGAGAGTACAACGAGCAGTACTTC
many NA TRBJ2-6 TRBV6-4 13 CASSGEAGHVLTF TGTGCCAGCAGTGGAGAGGCAGGTCACGTCCTGACTTTC
few NA TRBJ2-1 TRBV5-1 14 CASSLEVGAGEQFF TGCGCCAGCAGCTTGGAGGTAGGGGCCGGCGAGCAGTTCTTC
NA NA TRBJ2-1 TRBV5-1 13 CASSRGSGYEQFF TGCGCCAGCAGCCGGGGATCGGGTTATGAGCAGTTCTTC
NA TRBD2 TRBJ2-1 TRBV24-1 15 CATSVGLGVYNEQFF TGTGCCACCAGTGTAGGACTAGGAGTCTACAATGAGCAGTTCTTC
NA NA TRBJ2-3 TRBV3-1 12 CASSQNQDTVYF TGTGCCAGCAGTCAAAACCAAGACACCGTGTATTTT
NA TRBD2 TRBJ2-5 TRBV7-9 15 CASSFGLAGGETQYF TGTGCCAGCAGCTTCGGCCTAGCGGGAGGAGAGACCCAGTACTTC
NA TRBD1 TRBJ2-3 TRBV10-3 14 CAISEGTGGDTQYF TGTGCCATCAGTGAGGGGACAGGAGGGGATACGCAGTATTTT
NA TRBD2 TRBJ2-1 TRBV27 18 CASSVGLAVRRTYNEQFF TGTGCCAGCAGTGTGGGACTAGCGGTCCGGAGAACCTACAATGAGCAGTTCTTC
few NA TRBJ1-6 TRBV6-6 13 CASSVLRGWPLHF TGTGCCAGCAGTGTCCTCCGAGGGTGGCCCCTCCACTTT
NA NA TRBJ1-1 TRBV20-1 11 CSAGANTEAFF TGCAGTGCCGGGGCGAACACTGAAGCTTTCTTT
few NA TRBJ2-3 TRBV29-1 12 CSVPGGSDTQYF TGCAGCGTTCCCGGCGGCAGCGATACGCAGTATTTT
NA NA TRBJ2-5 TRBV9 14 CASSVVSRDAEQYF TGTGCCAGCAGCGTAGTCTCCAGGGATGCTGAGCAGTACTTC
NA TRBD2 TRBJ2-1 TRBV11-3 15 CASSLGLAGIYEQFF TGTGCCAGCAGCTTAGGACTAGCGGGAATCTATGAGCAGTTCTTC
few NA TRBJ1-4 TRBV20-1 14 CSARDFQGNEKLFF TGCAGTGCTAGAGATTTTCAGGGGAATGAAAAACTGTTTTTT
NA NA TRBJ1-1 TRBV29-1 14 CSALNRGGSTEAFF TGCAGCGCCCTGAATCGCGGGGGGTCCACTGAAGCTTTCTTT
once NA TRBJ2-1 TRBV6-5 13 CASSIGSYNEQFF TGTGCCAGCAGTATAGGCTCCTACAATGAGCAGTTCTTC
NA TRBD1 TRBJ2-7 TRBV25-1 16 CAGSAGKGQGLHEQYF TGTGCCGGCAGTGCCGGGAAGGGACAGGGGTTACACGAGCAGTACTTC
NA TRBD1 TRBJ2-5 TRBV4-2 16 CASSPDGTGVKETQYF TGTGCCAGCAGCCCGGACGGGACAGGGGTTAAAGAGACCCAGTACTTC
NA NA TRBJ2-4 TRBV27 14 CASSPTLAKNIQYF TGTGCCAGCAGCCCAACCCTAGCCAAAAACATTCAGTACTTC
NA NA TRBJ2-2 TRBV5-1 14 CASSLERYTGELFF TGCGCCAGCAGCTTGGAACGTTACACCGGGGAGCTGTTTTTT
once TRBD2 TRBJ2-3 TRBV5-4 15 CASSLGAGGDVTQYF TGTGCCAGCAGCTTAGGGGCGGGAGGGGATGTTACGCAGTATTTT